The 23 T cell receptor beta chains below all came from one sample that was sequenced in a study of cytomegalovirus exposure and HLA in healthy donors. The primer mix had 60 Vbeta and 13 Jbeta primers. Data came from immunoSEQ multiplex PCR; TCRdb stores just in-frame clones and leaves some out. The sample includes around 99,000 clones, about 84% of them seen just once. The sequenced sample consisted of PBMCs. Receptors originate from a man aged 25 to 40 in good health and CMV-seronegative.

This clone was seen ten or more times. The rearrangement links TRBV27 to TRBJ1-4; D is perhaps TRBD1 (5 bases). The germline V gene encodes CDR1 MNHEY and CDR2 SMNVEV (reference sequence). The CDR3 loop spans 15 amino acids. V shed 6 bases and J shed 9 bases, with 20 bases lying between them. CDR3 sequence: CASSPQAGGVKKLFF. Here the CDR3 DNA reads TGTGCCAGCAGCCCGCAAGCGGGAGGGGTGAAAAAACTGTTTTTT.

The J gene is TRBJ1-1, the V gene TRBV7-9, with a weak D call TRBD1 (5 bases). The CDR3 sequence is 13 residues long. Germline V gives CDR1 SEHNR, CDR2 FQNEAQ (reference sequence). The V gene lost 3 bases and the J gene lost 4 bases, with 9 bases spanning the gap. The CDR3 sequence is CASSFGGGTEAFF. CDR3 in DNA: TGTGCCAGCAGCTTCGGGGGGGGCACTGAAGCTTTCTTT.

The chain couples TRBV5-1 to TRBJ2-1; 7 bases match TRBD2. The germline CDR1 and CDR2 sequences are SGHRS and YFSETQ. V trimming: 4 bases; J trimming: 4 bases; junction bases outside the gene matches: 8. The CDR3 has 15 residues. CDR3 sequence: CASSPDPAGYNEQFF. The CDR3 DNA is TGCGCCAGCAGCCCAGACCCAGCGGGGTACAATGAGCAGTTCTTC.

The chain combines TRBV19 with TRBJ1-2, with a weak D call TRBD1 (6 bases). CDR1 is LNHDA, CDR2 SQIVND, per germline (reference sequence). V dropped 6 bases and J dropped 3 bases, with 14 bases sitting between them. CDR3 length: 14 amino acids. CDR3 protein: CASSRQKGDYGYTF. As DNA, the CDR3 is TGTGCCAGTAGCAGACAGAAGGGGGACTATGGCTACACCTTC.

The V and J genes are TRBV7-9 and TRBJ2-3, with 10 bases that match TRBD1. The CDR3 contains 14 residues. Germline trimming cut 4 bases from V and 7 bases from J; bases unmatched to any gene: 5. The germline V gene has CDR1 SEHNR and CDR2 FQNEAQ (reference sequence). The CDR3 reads CASSSDRGGNTQYF. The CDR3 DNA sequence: TGTGCCAGCAGCTCGGACAGGGGGGGAAATACGCAGTATTTT. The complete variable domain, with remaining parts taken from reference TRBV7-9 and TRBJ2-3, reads DTGVSQNPRHKITKRGQNVTFRCDPISEHNRLYWYRQTLGQGPEFLTYFQNEAQLEKSRLLSDRFSAERPKGSFSTLEIQRTEQGDSAMYLCASSSDRGGNTQYFGPGTRLTVL.

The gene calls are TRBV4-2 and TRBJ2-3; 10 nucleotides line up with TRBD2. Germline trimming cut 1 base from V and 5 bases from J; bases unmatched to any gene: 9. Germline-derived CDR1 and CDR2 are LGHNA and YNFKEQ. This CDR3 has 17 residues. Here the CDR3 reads CASSQGIQRGGLDTQYF. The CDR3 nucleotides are TGTGCCAGCAGCCAAGGAATCCAGCGGGGGGGCCTAGATACGCAGTATTTT.

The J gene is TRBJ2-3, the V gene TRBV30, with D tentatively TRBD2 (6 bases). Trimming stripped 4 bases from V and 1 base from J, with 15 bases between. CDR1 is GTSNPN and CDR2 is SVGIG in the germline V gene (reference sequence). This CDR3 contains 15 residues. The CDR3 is CAWTLLGGRTDTQYF. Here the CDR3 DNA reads TGTGCCTGGACCCTGTTGGGGGGTCGCACAGATACGCAGTATTTT.

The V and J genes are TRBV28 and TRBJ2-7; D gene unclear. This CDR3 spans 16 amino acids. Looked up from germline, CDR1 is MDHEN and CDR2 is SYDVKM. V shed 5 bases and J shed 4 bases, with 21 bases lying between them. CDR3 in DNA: TGTGCCAGCAGTCCTACAGCACACTCCGAATTTTACGAGCAGTACTTC. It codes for CASSPTAHSEFYEQYF.

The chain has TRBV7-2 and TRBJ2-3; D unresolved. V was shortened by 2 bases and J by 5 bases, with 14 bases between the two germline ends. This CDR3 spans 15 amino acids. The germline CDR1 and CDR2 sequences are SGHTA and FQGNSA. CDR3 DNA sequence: TGTGCCAGCAGCTTATCCGCCGGGTTGAAAGATACGCAGTATTTT. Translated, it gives CASSLSAGLKDTQYF.

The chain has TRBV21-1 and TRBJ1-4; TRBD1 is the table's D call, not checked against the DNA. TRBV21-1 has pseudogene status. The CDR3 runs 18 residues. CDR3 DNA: TGTGCCAGCAGCCATGGGACAGCGGAAACCTCAACTAATGAAAAACTGTTTTTT. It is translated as CASSHGTAETSTNEKLFF.

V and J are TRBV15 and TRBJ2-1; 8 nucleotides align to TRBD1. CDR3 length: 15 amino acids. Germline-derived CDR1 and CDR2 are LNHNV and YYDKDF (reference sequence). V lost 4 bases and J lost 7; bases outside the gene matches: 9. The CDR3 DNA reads TGTGCCACCAGCATTACCCGGACAGGGCCAAATGAGCAGTTCTTC. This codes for CATSITRTGPNEQFF.

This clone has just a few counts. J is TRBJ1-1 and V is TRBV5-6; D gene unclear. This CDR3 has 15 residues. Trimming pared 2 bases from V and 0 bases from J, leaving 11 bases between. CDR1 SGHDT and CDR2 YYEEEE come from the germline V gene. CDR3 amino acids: CASSFHSYMNTEAFF. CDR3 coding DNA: TGTGCCAGCAGCTTCCACAGTTACATGAACACTGAAGCTTTCTTT.

Written as DNA, the CDR3 is TGTGCCAGCACCCCTCACTCAAATTACAATGAGCAGTTCTTC. Amino acids: CASTPHSNYNEQFF. V gene TRBV6-5 combines with J gene TRBJ2-1; D call uncertain. Trimming pared 7 bases from V and 4 bases from J, leaving 14 bases between. CDR3 length: 14 amino acids. Germline CDR1 reads MNHEY; CDR2 reads SVGAGI.

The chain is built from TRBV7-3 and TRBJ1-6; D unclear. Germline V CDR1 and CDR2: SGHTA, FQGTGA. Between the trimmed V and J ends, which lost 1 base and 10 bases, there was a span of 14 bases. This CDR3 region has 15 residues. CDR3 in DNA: TGTGCCAGCAGCTTAAATCCCGAAACCGGGTCACCCCTCCACTTT. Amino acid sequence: CASSLNPETGSPLHF.

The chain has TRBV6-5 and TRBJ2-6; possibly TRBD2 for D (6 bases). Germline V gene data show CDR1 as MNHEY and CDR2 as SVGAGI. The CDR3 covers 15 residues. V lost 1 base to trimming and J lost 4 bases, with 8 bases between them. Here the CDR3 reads CASSYWGEGANVLTF. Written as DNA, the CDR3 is TGTGCCAGCAGTTACTGGGGGGAAGGGGCCAACGTCCTGACTTTC.

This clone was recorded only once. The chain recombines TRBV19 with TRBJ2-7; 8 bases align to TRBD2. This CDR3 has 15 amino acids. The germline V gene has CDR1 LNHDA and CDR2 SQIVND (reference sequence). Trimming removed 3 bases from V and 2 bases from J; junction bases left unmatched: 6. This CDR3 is CASSMVPSGPYEQYF. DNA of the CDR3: TGTGCCAGTAGTATGGTTCCTAGCGGGCCCTACGAGCAGTACTTC.

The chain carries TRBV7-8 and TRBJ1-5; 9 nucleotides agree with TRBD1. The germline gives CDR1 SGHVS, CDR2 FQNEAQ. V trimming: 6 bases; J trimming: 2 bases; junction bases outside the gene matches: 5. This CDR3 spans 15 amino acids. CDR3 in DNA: TGTGCCAGCAGTCAGGACAGGGGTCGCAATCAGCCCCAGCATTTT. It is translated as CASSQDRGRNQPQHF.

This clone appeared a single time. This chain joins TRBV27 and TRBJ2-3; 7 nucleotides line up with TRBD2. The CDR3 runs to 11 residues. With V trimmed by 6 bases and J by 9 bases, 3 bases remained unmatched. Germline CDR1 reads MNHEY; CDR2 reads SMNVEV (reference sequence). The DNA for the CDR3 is TGTGCCAGCAGCGGGGGGTCAACGCAGTATTTT. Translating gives CASSGGSTQYF.

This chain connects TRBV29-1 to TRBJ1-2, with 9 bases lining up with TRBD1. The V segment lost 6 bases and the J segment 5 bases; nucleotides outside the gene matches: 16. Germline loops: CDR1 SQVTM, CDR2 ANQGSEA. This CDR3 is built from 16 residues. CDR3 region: CSVLRDRAIPAYGYTF. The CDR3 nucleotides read TGCAGCGTCCTCCGGGACAGGGCGATACCGGCATATGGCTACACCTTC.

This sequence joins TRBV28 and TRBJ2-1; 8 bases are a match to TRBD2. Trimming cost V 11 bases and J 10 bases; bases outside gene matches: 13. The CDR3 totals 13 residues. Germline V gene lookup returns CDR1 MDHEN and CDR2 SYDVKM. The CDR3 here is CAGSGGPRGEQFF. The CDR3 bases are TGTGCCGGCTCGGGAGGGCCTAGGGGGGAGCAGTTCTTC.

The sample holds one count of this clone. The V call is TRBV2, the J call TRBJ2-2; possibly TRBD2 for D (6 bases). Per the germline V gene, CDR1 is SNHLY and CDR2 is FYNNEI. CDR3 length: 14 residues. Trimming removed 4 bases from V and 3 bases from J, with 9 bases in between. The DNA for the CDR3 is TGTGCCAGCAGTGGAAGGGACTACACCGGGGAGCTGTTTTTT. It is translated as CASSGRDYTGELFF.

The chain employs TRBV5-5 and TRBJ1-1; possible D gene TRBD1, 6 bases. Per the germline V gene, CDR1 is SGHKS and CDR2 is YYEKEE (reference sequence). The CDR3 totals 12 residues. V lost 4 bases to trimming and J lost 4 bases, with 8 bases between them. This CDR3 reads CASSRGGTEAFF. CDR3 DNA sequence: TGTGCCAGCAGCAGAGGGGGCACTGAAGCTTTCTTT.

The CDR3 here is CASSHPDGNNEQFF. DNA for the CDR3: TGTGCCAGCAGCCATCCGGACGGGAACAATGAGCAGTTCTTC. The V and J genes are TRBV7-8 and TRBJ2-1; the D gene is possibly TRBD2 (5 bases). The CDR3 contains 14 residues. Germline CDR1 reads SGHVS; CDR2 reads FQNEAQ. The V gene lost 5 bases and the J gene lost 5 bases, with 13 bases spanning the gap.